Sequencing of this TCR beta chain was carried out in a study of type 1 regulatory T cells. In the study overall: This in vitro CD4 product, T-allo10, is enriched for Tr1 cells and alloantigen-specific.

TCRdb passed the reads through MiXCR, listing each CDR3 protein once. The sample lists fewer than 70,000 distinct CDR3 sequences; about three fifths were seen once. The CDR3 contains 14 residues. Trimming left V 2 bases short and J 4 bases short, with 12 bases between. CDR1 is SGHTA, CDR2 FQGNSA, per germline. To note about this clonotype: No antigen is known for it.

V is TRBV7-2 and J is TRBJ2-7, with D possibly being TRBD1 (5 bases). The source material was cultured T cells, either the whole culture or a sorted T cell fraction (not recorded which). Noted subset: Tr1-enriched cell product generated in vitro against host alloantigens. This clonotype originated in a human donor in good health. The CDR3 sequence is CASSLNWQGYEQYF. Here the CDR3 DNA reads TGTGCCAGCAGCTTAAACTGGCAGGGTTACGAGCAGTACTTC.